This entry lists 18 T cell receptor beta chains sequenced from one sample in a study of T cells in Graves' hyperthyroidism and ophthalmopathy. RNA transcripts yielded amplified TCR beta CDR3 regions. An initial round of RT-PCR targeting the TCR CDR3 relied on the HTBI primer set. TCRdb ran MiXCR on the multiplex PCR reads and lists one entry per CDR3 protein. Of 350,000 to 500,000 distinct CDR3 sequences listed, roughly an eighth were seen once; the top ten hold 4% to 6.5%. The sample comprised blood. These TCRs come from a woman aged 18 to 35 with Graves' hyperthyroidism.

This clonotype was detected ten times or more. V usage is TRBV20-1 and J usage is TRBJ2-1; 9 bases line up with TRBD2. The CDR3 extends over 14 amino acids. Germline CDR1 and CDR2: DFQATT and SNEGSKA (reference sequence). V was pared by 5 bases and J by 4 bases, with 6 bases of the junction left unmatched. CDR3 loop: CSAEGSGSYNEQFF. In DNA, the CDR3 is TGCAGTGCTGAGGGTAGCGGGAGTTACAATGAGCAGTTCTTC.

The CDR3 bases are TGTGCCTGGAGCCCAAAGTGGGGGGCGGTAAATTCACCCCTCCACTTT. As protein: CAWSPKWGAVNSPLHF. J is TRBJ1-6 and V is TRBV30; the D gene is possibly TRBD1 (6 bases). This CDR3 has 16 residues. Germline CDR1 and CDR2: GTSNPN and SVGIG (reference sequence). V gave up 3 bases and J gave up 7 bases, with 19 bases separating them.

The chain combines TRBV5-1 with TRBJ1-1; D remains unclear. The germline V gene encodes CDR1 SGHRS and CDR2 YFSETQ. The CDR3 length is 16 residues. V was shortened by 0 bases and J by 0 bases, with 12 bases between the two germline ends. The CDR3 DNA reads as TGCGCCAGCAGCTTGGAAGGGCAGCACTTGAACACTGAAGCTTTCTTT. It yields the protein CASSLEGQHLNTEAFF.

This clonotype was detected many times. The chain couples TRBV27 to TRBJ2-7; D not resolved. The CDR3 is 13 residues long. Germline CDR1 and CDR2: MNHEY and SMNVEV (reference sequence). V lost 4 bases to trimming and J lost 0 bases, with 7 bases between them. The CDR3: CASSYMISYEQYF. The CDR3 DNA follows: TGTGCCAGCAGTTACATGATCTCCTACGAGCAGTACTTC.

The chain joins TRBV10-1 to TRBJ2-3; 14 bases match TRBD2. This CDR3 spans 16 amino acids. CDR1 is WNHNN and CDR2 is SYGVQD in the germline V gene (reference sequence). Trimming removed 2 bases from V and 6 bases from J; junction bases left unmatched: 4. The CDR3 nucleotides are TGCGCCAGCAGTGAGGGGACTAGCGGGAGAAGGGATACGCAGTATTTT. It yields the protein CASSEGTSGRRDTQYF.

At least ten counts were recorded for this clonotype. This chain links TRBV11-2 with TRBJ2-3; 7 nucleotides match TRBD2. This CDR3 has 16 amino acids. Germline lookup yields CDR1 SGHAT and CDR2 FQNNGV. The V and J ends lost 0 bases and 4 bases, in that order; junction bases with no gene match: 7. The CDR3 region has the DNA TGTGCCAGCAGCTTAGATTTGGGGGGGATCGCAGATACGCAGTATTTT. This translates into CASSLDLGGIADTQYF. Full variable domain (remainder filled in from reference TRBV11-2 and TRBJ2-3): EAGVAQSPRYKIIEKRQSVAFWCNPISGHATLYWYQQILGQGPKLLIQFQNNGVVDDSQLPKDRFSAERLKGVDSTLKIQPAKLEDSAVYLCASSLDLGGIADTQYFGPGTRLTVL.

This clonotype was found a few times. This rearrangement joins TRBV28 to TRBJ2-7; possibly TRBD1 or TRBD2 for D (6 bases each). V was shortened by 7 bases and J by 6 bases, with 19 bases between the two germline ends. The CDR3 is 14 amino acids. Germline assignment: CDR1 MDHEN and CDR2 SYDVKM. The CDR3 protein is CASKLRGLRTEQYF. The CDR3 DNA reads as TGTGCCAGCAAGCTCAGGGGACTCCGCACCGAGCAGTACTTC. The full variable domain, completed using reference TRBV28 and TRBJ2-7, is DVKVTQSSRYLVKRTGEKVFLECVQDMDHENMFWYRQDPGLGLRLIYFSYDVKMKEKGDIPEGYSVSREKKERFSLILESASTNQTSMYLCASKLRGLRTEQYFGPGTRLTVT.

This clonotype was seen ten or more times. The genes are TRBV3-1 and TRBJ1-1; D unclear. The CDR3 is 14 residues long. Deletions cut 1 base from V and 0 bases from J, with 6 bases between. Germline-derived CDR1 and CDR2 are LGHDT and YNNKEL (reference sequence). CDR3 bases: TGTGCCAGCAGCCAAGGGCATATGAACACTGAAGCTTTCTTT. Translation: CASSQGHMNTEAFF.

This clonotype was seen ten or more times. This chain joins TRBV7-9 and TRBJ2-3; unclear D gene. The CDR3 extends over 14 amino acids. Trimming took 2 bases from V and 0 from J, leaving 6 bases between them. Per germline, CDR1 SEHNR and CDR2 FQNEAQ (reference sequence). CDR3 DNA sequence: TGTGCCAGCAGCTTAACGGCCAGCACAGATACGCAGTATTTT. Amino acids: CASSLTASTDTQYF.

At least ten counts were recorded for this clonotype. J is TRBJ1-4 and V is TRBV12-3 or TRBV12-4, with D possibly matching TRBD1 (5 bases). The CDR3 is 14 amino acids. V was trimmed by 1 base and J by 3 bases, leaving 6 bases between them. CDR3 region: CASSLGGPNEKLFF. The CDR3 nucleotides are TGTGCCAGCAGTTTAGGGGGACCTAATGAAAAACTGTTTTTT.

This chain connects TRBV19 to TRBJ2-4; TRBD2 might be the D (5 bases). This CDR3 comprises 16 residues. CDR1 is LNHDA, CDR2 SQIVND, per germline (reference sequence). Deletions cut 3 bases from V and 0 bases from J, with 12 bases between. CDR3 nucleotide sequence: TGTGCCAGTAGTATCTCGGGATTGCTAGCCAAAAACATTCAGTACTTC. It encodes CASSISGLLAKNIQYF.

This clonotype came up once. A much more abundant neighbour one base away suggests this may be a read error. The V call is TRBV6-2 or TRBV6-3, the J call TRBJ2-1; D might be TRBD2 (5 bases). Judging by the DNA end, TRBJ2-7 fits better; the J call may be wrong. There are 15 residues in the CDR3. Germline values: CDR1 MNHEY, CDR2 SVGEGT. In nucleotides, the CDR3 is TGTGCCAGCAGTTACGAGGGCTACGCCTACAATGAGCAGTACTTC. Residues: CASSYEGYAYNEQYF.

At least ten counts were recorded for this clonotype. This chain joins TRBV6-1 and TRBJ2-3; D is possibly TRBD2 (5 bases). The V gene's germline CDR1 is MNHNS and CDR2 SASEGT. V lost 6 bases, J lost 2 bases, and 12 bases lay in between. This CDR3 has 14 amino acids. CDR3 DNA sequence: TGTGCCAGCAGGGACTCGGGTCTCACAGATACGCAGTATTTT. It is translated as CASRDSGLTDTQYF.

This clonotype came up a few times. This chain uses TRBV7-3 with TRBJ2-1; the D is unclear. V shed 5 bases and J shed 7 bases, with 18 bases lying between them. CDR1 SGHTA and CDR2 FQGTGA come from the germline V gene. The CDR3 is 15 amino acids. CDR3 sequence: CASSLSRALPNEQFF. The CDR3 DNA reads TGTGCCAGCAGCCTATCCAGAGCCTTACCGAATGAGCAGTTCTTC.

The chain recombines TRBV12-3 or TRBV12-4 with TRBJ2-2; the D is unclear. This CDR3 has 14 residues. The germline V and J ends were trimmed by 3 bases and 7 bases, with 12 bases remaining between them. The CDR3 nucleotides are TGTGCCAGCAGTTTGGGTGCATTGTACGGGGAGCTGTTTTTT. Translated, it gives CASSLGALYGELFF.

This clonotype was detected ten times or more. The rearrangement uses TRBV30 and TRBJ2-7, with D perhaps matching TRBD1 (5 bases). CDR3 length: 12 amino acids. The germline V and J ends were trimmed by 1 base and 2 bases, with 6 bases remaining between them. Germline V gene sequence: CDR1 GTSNPN, CDR2 SVGIG (reference sequence). The CDR3 reads CAWSDRPYEQYF. As DNA, the CDR3 is TGTGCCTGGAGTGACAGGCCCTACGAGCAGTACTTC. The whole variable domain, filled in from reference TRBV30 and TRBJ2-7, reads SQTIHQWPATLVQPVGSPLSLECTVEGTSNPNLYWYRQAAGRGLQLLFYSVGIGQISSEVPQNLSASRPQDRQFILSSKKLLLSDSGFYLCAWSDRPYEQYFGPGTRLTVT.

This clonotype was observed a few times. The genes are TRBV12-3 or TRBV12-4 and TRBJ2-3, with 11 bases lining up with TRBD2. The CDR3 consists of 20 residues. With V trimmed by 6 bases and J by 1 base, 18 bases remained unmatched. DNA for the CDR3: TGTGCCAGCAGATCCAGCGGGGCTAGCGGGAGGTCGGGGGGCACAGATACGCAGTATTTT. Protein sequence: CASRSSGASGRSGGTDTQYF.

The table lists this clonotype with many counts. V is TRBV6-2 or TRBV6-3 and J is TRBJ1-5; D perhaps matches TRBD1 (5 bases). This CDR3 has 16 residues. Germline CDR1 is MNHEY and CDR2 is SVGEGT. The V and J ends lost 1 base and 2 bases respectively, with 12 bases between them. The CDR3 here is CASSYWDAGGNQPQHF. The DNA for the CDR3 is TGTGCCAGCAGTTACTGGGACGCCGGCGGCAATCAGCCCCAGCATTTT.